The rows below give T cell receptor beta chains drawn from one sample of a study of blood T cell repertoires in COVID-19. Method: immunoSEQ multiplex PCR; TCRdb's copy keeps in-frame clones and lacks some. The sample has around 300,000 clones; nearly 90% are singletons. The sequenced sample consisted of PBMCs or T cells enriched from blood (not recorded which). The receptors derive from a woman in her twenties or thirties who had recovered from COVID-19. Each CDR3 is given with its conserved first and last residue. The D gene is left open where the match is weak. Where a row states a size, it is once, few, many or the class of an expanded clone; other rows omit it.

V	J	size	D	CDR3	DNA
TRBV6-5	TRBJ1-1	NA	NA	CASSLNRNTEAFF	TGTGCCAGCAGTTTGAACAGGAACACTGAAGCTTTCTTT
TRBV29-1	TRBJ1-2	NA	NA	CSVVAGDYGYTF	TGCAGCGTTGTAGCAGGGGATTATGGCTACACCTTC
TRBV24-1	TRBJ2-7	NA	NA	CATQSQSYEQYF	TGTGCCACCCAATCCCAATCCTACGAGCAGTACTTC
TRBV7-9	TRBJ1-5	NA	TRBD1	CASSSGWTGGLNSNQPQHF	TGTGCCAGCAGCTCAGGGTGGACAGGGGGGCTTAATAGCAATCAGCCCCAGCATTTT
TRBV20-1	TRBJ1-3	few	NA	CSASMAGTGNTIYF	TGCAGTGCTAGTATGGCAGGCACTGGAAACACCATATATTTT
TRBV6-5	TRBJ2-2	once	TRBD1	CASRAGTANTGELFF	TGTGCCAGCAGGGCCGGGACAGCGAACACCGGGGAGCTGTTTTTT
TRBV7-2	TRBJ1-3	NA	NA	CASSPGNTIYF	TGTGCCAGCAGCCCGGGAAACACCATATATTTT
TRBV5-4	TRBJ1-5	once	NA	CASSLEGGDQPQHF	TGTGCCAGCAGCTTGGAAGGCGGGGATCAGCCCCAGCATTTT
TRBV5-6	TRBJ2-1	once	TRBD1	CASSWGQGLINEQFF	TGTGCCAGCAGCTGGGGACAGGGGCTTATCAATGAGCAGTTCTTC
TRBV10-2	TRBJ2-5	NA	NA	CASSGDGETQYF	TGCGCCAGCAGCGGGGATGGGGAGACCCAGTACTTC
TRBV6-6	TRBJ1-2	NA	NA	CASSYSSGVVDGYTF	TGTGCCAGCAGTTACTCGTCAGGGGTCGTTGATGGCTACACCTTC
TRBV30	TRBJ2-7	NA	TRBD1	CAWSDPGQVYYEQYF	TGTGCCTGGAGTGACCCCGGACAGGTCTACTACGAGCAGTACTTC
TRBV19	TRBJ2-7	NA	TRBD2	CASSITSGSSYEQYF	TGTGCCAGTAGTATAACTAGCGGGAGCTCCTACGAGCAGTACTTC
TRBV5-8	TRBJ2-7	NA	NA	CASSLYQGKIYEQYF	TGTGCCAGCAGCTTGTATCAGGGGAAAATCTACGAGCAGTACTTC
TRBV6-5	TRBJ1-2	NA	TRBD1	CASCGQGGNYGYTF	TGTGCCAGCTGCGGACAGGGAGGGAACTATGGCTACACCTTC
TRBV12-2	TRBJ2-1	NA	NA	CASRLALGSESYNEQFF	TGTGCAAGTCGCTTAGCCCTCGGGAGTGAGTCCTACAATGAGCAGTTCTTC
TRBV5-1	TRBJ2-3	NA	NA	CASSLSPADPDTQYF	TGCGCCAGCAGCTTGAGTCCAGCGGATCCAGATACGCAGTATTTT
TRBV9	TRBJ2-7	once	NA	CASSVDPRLSYEQYF	TGTGCCAGCAGCGTAGACCCCCGACTATCCTACGAGCAGTACTTC
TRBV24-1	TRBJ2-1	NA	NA	CATSVGGIGIGEQFF	TGTGCCACCAGTGTAGGCGGGATCGGAATAGGTGAGCAGTTCTTC
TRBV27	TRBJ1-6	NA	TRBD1	CASSTIYTRDSYNSPLHF	TGTGCCAGCAGTACAATATATACTCGGGACAGCTATAATTCACCCCTCCACTTT
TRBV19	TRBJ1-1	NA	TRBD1	CASPGTGEEGEAFF	TGTGCCAGTCCAGGGACAGGGGAGGAGGGTGAAGCTTTCTTT
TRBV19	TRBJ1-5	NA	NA	CASSIVAAVTSNQPQHF	TGTGCCAGTAGTATAGTAGCGGCGGTAACTAGCAATCAGCCCCAGCATTTT
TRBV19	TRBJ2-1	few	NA	CASSMGGTPGYNEQFF	TGTGCCAGTAGTATGGGAGGAACCCCCGGGTACAATGAGCAGTTCTTC
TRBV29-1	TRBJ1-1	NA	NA	CSVKEQGNTEAFF	TGCAGCGTTAAGGAACAGGGGAACACTGAAGCTTTCTTT
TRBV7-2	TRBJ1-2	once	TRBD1	CASSFRQGQLYGYTF	TGTGCCAGCAGCTTTAGACAGGGTCAACTCTATGGCTACACCTTC
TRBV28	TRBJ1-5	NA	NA	CASSLGGGNQPQHF	TGTGCCAGCAGTTTAGGTGGGGGGAATCAGCCCCAGCATTTT
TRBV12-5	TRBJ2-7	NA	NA	CASGLDMTAAEQYF	TGTGCTAGTGGTTTGGACATGACAGCCGCCGAGCAGTACTTC
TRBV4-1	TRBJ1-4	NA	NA	CASSQLGPNEKLFF	TGCGCCAGCAGCCAACTGGGCCCAAATGAAAAACTGTTTTTT
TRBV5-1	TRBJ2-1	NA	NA	CASSLGVMSDEQFF	TGCGCCAGCAGCTTGGGGGTTATGAGCGATGAGCAGTTCTTC
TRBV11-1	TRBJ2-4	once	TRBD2	CASSRTSGSLGNIQYF	TGTGCCAGCAGCCGGACTAGCGGGAGTCTTGGAAACATTCAGTACTTC
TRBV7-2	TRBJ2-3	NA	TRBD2	CASSPDGSLAGTQYF	TGTGCCAGCAGCCCAGACGGTTCACTAGCGGGAACGCAGTATTTT
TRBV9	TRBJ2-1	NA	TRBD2	CASSLLAGGYNEQFF	TGTGCCAGCAGCCTCCTAGCGGGAGGGTACAATGAGCAGTTCTTC
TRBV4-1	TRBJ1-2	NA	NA	CASSQRQGQANYGYTF	TGCGCCAGCAGCCAAAGGCAGGGACAAGCTAACTATGGCTACACCTTC
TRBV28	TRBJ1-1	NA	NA	CASSPNLVQGYDTEAFF	TGTGCCAGCAGTCCCAACCTCGTACAGGGTTATGACACTGAAGCTTTCTTT
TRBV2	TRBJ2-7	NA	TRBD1	CASSELGTGTYEQYF	TGTGCCAGCAGTGAATTGGGGACAGGGACCTACGAGCAGTACTTC
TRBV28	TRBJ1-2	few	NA	CASSPQQGIPYGYTF	TGTGCCAGCAGTCCCCAACAGGGAATCCCCTATGGCTACACCTTC
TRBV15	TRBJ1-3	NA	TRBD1	CATSRDRGFSGNTIYF	TGTGCCACCAGCAGGGACAGGGGTTTCTCTGGAAACACCATATATTTT
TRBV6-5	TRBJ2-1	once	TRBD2	CASMLAEAYNEQFF	TGTGCCAGCATGCTAGCGGAAGCCTACAATGAGCAGTTCTTC
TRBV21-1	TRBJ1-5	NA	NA	CASSKVDSGQGACNQPQHF	TGTGCCAGCAGCAAAGTAGATAGCGGCCAGGGGGCTTGCAATCAGCCCCAGCATTTT
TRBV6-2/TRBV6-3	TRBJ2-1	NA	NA	CASSPPGRDWDEQFF	TGTGCCAGCAGTCCCCCCGGGCGGGACTGGGACGAGCAGTTCTTC
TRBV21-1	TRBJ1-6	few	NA	CASSKDQDTHYNSPLHF	TGTGCCAGCAGCAAAGATCAGGACACACACTATAATTCACCCCTCCACTTT